Below, 22 T cell receptor beta chains from the same sample are listed, as sequenced in a study of blood T cell repertoires in COVID-19. TCRdb's copy holds only in-frame clones and misses some; the assay was immunoSEQ multiplex PCR. The profile shows fewer than 120,000 clones, about 80% of them singletons. Sequenced material: peripheral blood. The source is a woman at least 80 years old with acute or convalescent COVID-19.

The chain links TRBV11-1 to TRBJ2-3, with TRBD2 identical over 7 bases. With V trimmed by 5 bases and J by 1 base, 9 bases remained unmatched. CDR3 length equals 16 residues. In germline, CDR1 is SGHAT, CDR2 FQDESV (reference sequence). The CDR3 reads CASSPQGLRGTDTQYF. The DNA for the CDR3 is TGTGCCAGCAGCCCCCAGGGACTACGTGGCACAGATACGCAGTATTTT.

The genes are TRBV7-8 and TRBJ2-2; D call uncertain. The germline gives CDR1 SGHVS, CDR2 FQNEAQ. The CDR3 has 12 residues. V lost 4 bases and J 6 bases, leaving 6 bases between the germline ends. This CDR3 reads CASSSFSGELFF. The CDR3 DNA reads TGTGCCAGCAGCTCTTTTTCCGGGGAGCTGTTTTTT.

This chain links TRBV30 with TRBJ1-1; TRBD1 might be the D (5 bases). CDR1 GTSNPN and CDR2 SVGIG come from the germline V gene (reference sequence). V shed 5 bases and J shed 1 base, with 14 bases lying between them. The CDR3 totals 14 residues. The CDR3 DNA reads TGTGCCTGGGAATGGGGGGGGGAGAACACTGAAGCTTTCTTT. It specifies CAWEWGGENTEAFF.

The chain employs TRBV30 and TRBJ1-6, with D hard to call. The CDR3 extends over 15 amino acids. Germline V gene sequence: CDR1 GTSNPN, CDR2 SVGIG (reference sequence). Trimming pared 4 bases from V and 6 bases from J, leaving 16 bases between. The CDR3 coding sequence is TGTGCCTGGACCCTCGGGATACCCTTTAATTCACCCCTCCACTTT. Its translation: CAWTLGIPFNSPLHF. The full variable domain, rest sourced from reference TRBV30 and TRBJ1-6, is SQTIHQWPATLVQPVGSPLSLECTVEGTSNPNLYWYRQAAGRGLQLLFYSVGIGQISSEVPQNLSASRPQDRQFILSSKKLLLSDSGFYLCAWTLGIPFNSPLHFGNGTRLTVT.

This rearrangement joins TRBV18 to TRBJ2-1; D uncertain. This CDR3 has 13 amino acids. CDR1 and CDR2 from the germline V gene are KGHSH and LQKENI. V was trimmed by 2 bases and J by 5 bases, leaving 7 bases between them. CDR3 region: CASSPSPNNEQFF. As DNA, the CDR3 is TGTGCCAGCTCACCAAGCCCGAACAATGAGCAGTTCTTC.

The chain combines TRBV12-3 or TRBV12-4 with TRBJ1-5; 9 bases match TRBD1. The ends lost 8 bases at V and 5 bases at J; junction bases unmatched: 4. This CDR3 region has 13 residues. For the CDR3, the DNA is TGTGCCAGCCGAACAGGGGGCGATCAGCCCCAGCATTTT. Translating gives CASRTGGDQPQHF.

The rearrangement joins TRBV12-3 or TRBV12-4 to TRBJ1-3; TRBD1 might be the D (6 bases). V lost 2 bases and J 4 bases, leaving 6 bases between the germline ends. This CDR3 region has 13 residues. The chain's CDR3 is CASSLTGGNTIYF. CDR3 nucleotide sequence: TGTGCCAGCAGTTTAACAGGGGGAAACACCATATATTTT.

This clone was detected only a few times. The J gene is TRBJ1-5, the V gene TRBV19; 9 bases match TRBD1. CDR3 length: 16 residues. Germline V CDR1 and CDR2: LNHDA, SQIVND (reference sequence). The V segment lost 3 bases and the J segment 5 bases; nucleotides outside the gene matches: 8. The CDR3 loop is CASSMTQGALYQPQHF. CDR3 in DNA: TGTGCCAGTAGTATGACACAGGGGGCTTTATATCAGCCCCAGCATTTT. Supplemented by reference TRBV19 and TRBJ1-5, the full variable domain reads DGGITQSPKYLFRKEGQNVTLSCEQNLNHDAMYWYRQDPGQGLRLIYYSQIVNDFQKGDIAEGYSVSREKKESFPLTVTSAQKNPTAFYLCASSMTQGALYQPQHFGDGTRLSIL.

V gene TRBV24-1 combines with J gene TRBJ2-1; weak D call: TRBD1 (6 bases). Germline CDR1 is KGHDR and CDR2 is SFDVKD. This CDR3 has 15 amino acids. Trimming stripped 9 bases from V and 3 bases from J, with 17 bases between. CDR3 coding DNA: TGTGCCACCGGACCGCCGACAGGAGGCTACAATGAGCAGTTCTTC. Translating gives CATGPPTGGYNEQFF.

This clone has a handful of counts. This rearrangement joins TRBV19 to TRBJ1-2; unclear D gene. V was pared by 1 base and J by 3 bases, with 15 bases between. CDR3 length equals 16 residues. The V gene's germline CDR1 is LNHDA and CDR2 SQIVND (reference sequence). This CDR3 is CASSIVGTGLDYGYTF. Here the CDR3 DNA reads TGTGCCAGTAGTATAGTAGGTACCGGGTTGGACTATGGCTACACCTTC.

Turning to this clone: Other DNA sequences in this specimen translate into the identical CDR3. The chain joins TRBV19 to TRBJ2-1; weak D call: TRBD2 (5 bases). This CDR3 is built from 15 residues. CDR1 LNHDA and CDR2 SQIVND come from the germline V gene (reference sequence). The germline V and J ends were trimmed by 6 bases and 0 bases, with 12 bases remaining between them. CDR3 DNA: TGTGCCAGTAGACTAGACCGAAGCTCCTACAATGAGCAGTTCTTC. Its translation: CASRLDRSSYNEQFF.

The sample holds a few counts of this clone. The J gene is TRBJ2-7, the V gene TRBV5-6; D is uncertain. Germline V gene sequence: CDR1 SGHDT, CDR2 YYEEEE. Trimming shortened V by 3 bases and J by 4 bases, and 14 bases separated the two germline ends. CDR3 length equals 14 residues. The DNA for the CDR3 is TGTGCCAGCAGCTCCATCCCAACGACATACGAGCAGTACTTC. It yields the protein CASSSIPTTYEQYF.

The rearrangement joins TRBV29-1 to TRBJ1-1; no reliable D call. V was shortened by 7 bases and J by 0 bases, with 12 bases between the two germline ends. CDR3 length: 13 residues. In germline, CDR1 is SQVTM, CDR2 ANQGSEA. The CDR3 spells CSASRNMNTEAFF. In nucleotides, the CDR3 is TGCAGCGCCTCGCGGAACATGAACACTGAAGCTTTCTTT.

The chain uses TRBV18 and TRBJ2-7; D might be TRBD1 (5 bases). The V and J ends lost 2 bases and 7 bases respectively, with 12 bases between them. This CDR3 is built from 13 residues. CDR1 KGHSH and CDR2 LQKENI come from the germline V gene. Here the CDR3 DNA reads TGTGCCAGCTCACCAGTGACAGCTCGAGAGCAGTACTTC. Protein product: CASSPVTAREQYF.

The chain combines TRBV7-3 with TRBJ2-3; TRBD1 matches at 7 bases. Germline V gene lookup returns CDR1 SGHTA and CDR2 FQGTGA. The CDR3 spans 15 residues. V shed 3 bases and J 2 bases; nucleotides not matched to a gene: 5. The CDR3 DNA follows: TGTGCCAGCAGCTTGGGGGACAGAGACACAGATACGCAGTATTTT. This codes for CASSLGDRDTDTQYF.

This chain connects TRBV7-9 to TRBJ2-7; tentatively, D is TRBD1 (5 bases). The CDR3 sequence is 17 residues long. Trimming left V 1 base short and J 4 bases short, with 20 bases between. The germline V gene has CDR1 SEHNR and CDR2 FQNEAQ (reference sequence). The CDR3 DNA follows: TGTGCCAGCAGCTTAGTCTTCGAACCGTCAGGGCAATACGAGCAGTACTTC. Protein sequence: CASSLVFEPSGQYEQYF.

The chain uses TRBV3-1 (or the pseudogene TRBV3-2) and TRBJ1-6; 10 nucleotides match TRBD1. The CDR3 consists of 17 residues. V dropped 4 bases and J dropped 10; count of bases not matched to a gene: 13. The germline gives CDR1 LGHDT, CDR2 YNNKEL (reference sequence). CDR3 bases: TGTGCCAGCAGCCCCCCCCTGTTGGGACAGGGGTACTCACCCCTCCACTTT. This sequence encodes CASSPPLLGQGYSPLHF.

The V gene is TRBV11-2, the J gene TRBJ1-2; 10 nucleotides agree with TRBD1. The germline gives CDR1 SGHAT, CDR2 FQNNGV. The V segment lost 5 bases and the J segment 4 bases; nucleotides outside the gene matches: 4. The CDR3 is 14 residues long. The DNA for the CDR3 is TGTGCCAGCAGCGTCGGACAGGGGGGCTATGGCTACACCTTC. It encodes CASSVGQGGYGYTF.

The rearrangement joins TRBV11-2 to TRBJ1-2, with D possibly matching TRBD1 (5 bases). CDR1 and CDR2 (germline): SGHAT, FQNNGV. The CDR3 is 15 amino acids. V was pared by 5 bases and J by 5 bases, with 18 bases between. In DNA form, the CDR3 reads TGTGCCAGCAGCCCCGGGACTCCAGGAACTTATGGCTACACCTTC. Translating gives CASSPGTPGTYGYTF.

The chain joins TRBV30 to TRBJ1-6; D may be TRBD1 (5 bases). CDR1 and CDR2 from the germline V gene are GTSNPN and SVGIG (reference sequence). The CDR3 length is 14 residues. The V gene lost 2 bases and the J gene lost 7 bases, with 12 bases spanning the gap. CDR3 protein: CAWSLGLPNSPLHF. The CDR3 DNA reads as TGTGCCTGGAGTCTGGGACTTCCCAATTCACCCCTCCACTTT.

The rearrangement links TRBV5-1 to TRBJ1-2; TRBD1 is a possible D gene (5 bases). CDR1 SGHRS and CDR2 YFSETQ come from the germline V gene. With 3 bases removed from V and 8 bases from J, the gap between germline ends came to 14 bases. The CDR3 extends over 13 amino acids. This chain's CDR3 is CASSYGRAEGYTF. In DNA form, the CDR3 reads TGCGCCAGCAGCTATGGCAGGGCTGAAGGCTACACCTTC.

This rearrangement joins TRBV20-1 to TRBJ2-3; 9 positions match TRBD1. Germline assignment: CDR1 DFQATT and CDR2 SNEGSKA (reference sequence). CDR3 length equals 15 residues. V lost 3 bases to trimming and J lost 2 bases; unmatched junction nucleotides: 6. CDR3 nucleotides: TGCAGTGCTAGTCCTACAGGGGGCTACACAGATACGCAGTATTTT. It is translated as CSASPTGGYTDTQYF.